This TCR beta chain was recovered during a study of T cell responses to AZD1222 COVID-19 vaccine (TCRdb year 2021). Some background on the complete study: A total of roughly 240 trial participants underwent TCR sequencing, of whom approximately 210 received two doses of AZD1222 and about 25 received two doses of the MenACWY control vaccine. Enrollment into the trials was organized by age into subgroups of 18-55, 56-69 and 70-plus years, and those subgroups contained roughly 140, 27 and 60 TCR-sequenced participants, respectively.

On the study overall, not on this receptor specifically: Conclusions about previously exposed vaccinees were limited because only 6 or 7 AZD1222 recipients were SARS-CoV-2 seropositive at baseline. Epitopes outside the regions mutated in the B.1.351 and B.1.1.7 variants were reportedly recognized by nearly half of the unique spike-specific TCRs. The 56-69-year group was small, and its depth increase did not reach significance, likely because of low power. Most participants were white British and females outnumbered males, and the authors suggested that clonal diversity may have been underestimated. Because no samples from the day 14 peak response were available, repertoires could be characterized only after the peak T cell response. After two AZD1222 doses, spike-specific TCR breadth and depth were significantly higher than at day 0 and than in MenACWY recipients. The whole spike protein was spanned by vaccine-associated CD4 TCRs, and dominant responses were seen in regions 160-218 and 743-854.

The sample's time point label, decoded: about 28 days (+/-7) after the second vaccine dose. Because spike-specific TCR depth and breadth did not differ between the two schedules, AZD1222 recipients who got a second dose at roughly 4 weeks were pooled with those who got a second dose at roughly 12 weeks. The vaccinee samples were drawn from two UK trials, COV001 and COV002, one of which was a single-blind randomized controlled phase 2/3 trial testing AZD1222 (ChAdOx1 nCoV-19) in healthy adults. For TCRbeta chain sequencing, PBMC samples were collected from trial participants at day 0 and at day 28 after the second dose. The CDR3 regions of human TCRbeta chains were analyzed by immunosequencing. Under the source paper's analysis protocol: TCRs in the repertoires were compared against a reference library of SARS-CoV-2-specific TCRs that had been generated with the MIRA antigen-specificity platform. Breadth was defined as the fraction of unique TCRs that were SARS-CoV-2-associated. Depth was defined as the fraction of total T cells that were SARS-CoV-2-associated. Using the MIRA data, every spike-specific TCR was mapped to the spike region that the TCR reacted to and assigned to either a CD4 or a CD8 class. Log10-transformed breadth and depth values were compared by one-way ANOVA with Sidak's multiple comparisons tests. The clones in this table, taken by TCRdb from immuneACCESS, are in-frame only. Not every clone is retained; where verified, under half of the shortfall comes from an unresolved V gene, and the cause of the rest is unknown. V and J calls and clone size come straight from that table; D and trimming were deduced from the DNA. This sample gives over 150,000 clones in total; 87% of them show up just once. Jointly, the top ten make up approximately 1% of the sample.

As regards this clone: The clone's antigen remains unknown. The record has no base qualities; no much larger clone is one base away.

V and J lose 5 bases and 4 bases, and a span of 9 bases separates them. Spanning cysteine to phenylalanine, the CDR3 consists of 13 amino acids. The only DNA kept is the CDR3, 39 bases in frame from the first base. The germline V gene gives CDR1 as MRHNA and CDR2 as SNTAGT. The TCR sequence derives from an adult who received the AZD1222 COVID-19 vaccine. This chain joins TRBV6-4 to TRBJ1-5; 6 matching bases give a weak D call of TRBD1. The sequencing here drew on peripheral blood, taken 28 days after the second AZD1222 dose. The sequenced DNA is TGTGCCAGCAGTCCGGACAGTAATCAGCCCCAGCATTTT. It is translated as CASSPDSNQPQHF.